These 24 T cell receptor beta chains were sequenced from one sample in a study of patients and donors after allogeneic stem cell transplantation. MiXCR, applied by TCRdb to the RT-PCR reads, yields one record per CDR3 protein. Seen here are 4,000 to 5,000 distinct CDR3 sequences, approximately 24% observed once, and the top ten hold around 15%. Source material: blood, either unsorted or a sorted T cell fraction (not recorded which). These receptors were collected from a human donor who was either an allogeneic HSCT recipient or a stem cell or donor lymphocyte infusion donor (not recorded which). It is not recorded whose cells these are; they may come from a transplant donor.

This clonotype was observed a few times. The rearrangement uses TRBV30 and TRBJ2-2; no clear D. The V end lost 0 bases, the J end lost 3 bases, and 8 bases lay between the germline ends. The germline V gene has CDR1 GTSNPN and CDR2 SVGIG (reference sequence). The CDR3 has 14 residues. CDR3 residues: CAWSVRRDTGELFF. CDR3 DNA: TGTGCCTGGAGTGTGAGAAGGGACACCGGGGAGCTGTTTTTT.

In its sample, this clonotype is medium-sized. V and J are TRBV7-2 and TRBJ2-1; 7 bases align to TRBD1. CDR1 and CDR2 from the germline V gene are SGHTA and FQGNSA. Trimming at V came to 1 base and at J to 4 bases, leaving 7 bases not matched to a gene. The CDR3 runs 16 residues. The CDR3 spells CASSLERDSRYNEQFF. Written as DNA, the CDR3 is TGTGCCAGCAGCTTAGAGAGGGACAGCAGATACAATGAGCAGTTCTTC.

This clonotype was detected a few times. The V and J genes are TRBV4-1 and TRBJ2-3; 10 nucleotides agree with TRBD2. V shed 3 bases, J shed 1 base, and the junction held 10 bases outside the gene matches. Germline CDR1 is MGHRA and CDR2 is YSYEKL. This CDR3 is built from 18 residues. The CDR3 protein is CASSHAQKSGRGTDTQYF. The CDR3 bases are TGCGCCAGCAGCCACGCCCAAAAAAGCGGGAGGGGCACAGATACGCAGTATTTT.

This clonotype was observed a single time. The V and J genes are TRBV6-6 and TRBJ2-1, with no clear D. V lost 0 bases and J lost 10, with 7 bases in between. The length of the CDR3 is 12 residues. Germline-derived CDR1 and CDR2 are MNHNY and SVGAGI (reference sequence). CDR3 sequence reads: CASSYSSEEQFF. DNA of the CDR3: TGTGCCAGCAGTTACTCGTCGGAAGAGCAGTTCTTC.

This clonotype was seen a few times. The rearrangement uses TRBV11-3 and TRBJ2-3; D remains ambiguous. CDR1 is SGHNT, CDR2 YENEEA, per germline. V dropped 5 bases and J dropped 2 bases, with 14 bases sitting between them. CDR3 length equals 15 residues. The CDR3 coding sequence is TGTGCCAGCAGCCCCCCCTCTCGGGTCACAGATACGCAGTATTTT. Translated, it gives CASSPPSRVTDTQYF.

By share, this clonotype ranks as medium-sized. The rearrangement uses TRBV7-6 and TRBJ2-2, with TRBD2 as a possible D gene (7 bases). The ends were cut back, 0 bases at V and 4 bases at J, with 12 bases in the middle. Germline V gene sequence: CDR1 SGHVS, CDR2 FNYEAQ. CDR3 length: 16 amino acids. The CDR3 loop reads CASSLATGGLTGELFF. CDR3 nucleotides: TGTGCCAGCAGCTTAGCTACGGGGGGCCTCACCGGGGAGCTGTTTTTT.

V and J are TRBV7-9 and TRBJ2-3, with D tentatively TRBD1 or TRBD2 (6 bases each). The germline V gene encodes CDR1 SEHNR and CDR2 FQNEAQ (reference sequence). The CDR3 length is 16 residues. Trimming took 5 bases from V and 2 from J, leaving 17 bases between them. The DNA for the CDR3 is TGTGCCAGCAGCCCCCTGGGGGGCGGTGTCACAGATACGCAGTATTTT. Translating gives CASSPLGGGVTDTQYF.

This chain joins TRBV30 and TRBJ1-2, with a possible D match to TRBD1 (5 bases). Germline V gives CDR1 GTSNPN, CDR2 SVGIG (reference sequence). Between the trimmed V and J ends, which lost 3 bases and 6 bases, there was a span of 8 bases. This CDR3 is 11 amino acids long. The CDR3 DNA reads TGTGCCTGGAGACCCAGGGATGGCTACACCTTC. Its translation: CAWRPRDGYTF.

J is TRBJ2-3 and V is TRBV10-3; 15 positions match TRBD2. Trimming at V came to 6 bases and at J to 3 bases, leaving 7 bases not matched to a gene. Germline values: CDR1 ENHRY, CDR2 SYGVKD. The CDR3 is made up of 17 amino acids. The DNA of the CDR3 is TGTGCCATCAGGCAGGGACTAGCGGGAGGTGGTACAGATACGCAGTATTTT. This gives the protein CAIRQGLAGGGTDTQYF.

This clonotype was seen only once. This chain connects TRBV25-1 to TRBJ2-5; unclear D gene. V lost 5 bases and J 1 base, leaving 8 bases between the germline ends. This CDR3 has 13 amino acids. Germline V gives CDR1 MGHDK, CDR2 SYGVNS. The DNA of the CDR3 is TGTGCCAGCAGTAGTAGGGTCCAAGAGACCCAGTACTTC. It translates to CASSSRVQETQYF.

This chain uses TRBV5-6 with TRBJ2-7, with TRBD1 identical over 9 bases. The CDR3 contains 14 residues. The germline gives CDR1 SGHDT, CDR2 YYEEEE. J gave up 2 bases and V 2 bases, and 2 bases lay outside the gene matches. The CDR3 protein is CASSLQGATYEQYF. DNA of the CDR3: TGTGCCAGCAGCTTACAGGGGGCCACCTACGAGCAGTACTTC.

By proportion, this clonotype is medium-sized (0.01 to 0.1%). The V and J genes are TRBV2 and TRBJ1-1; D may be TRBD1 (5 bases). The CDR3 sequence is 13 residues long. V gave up 2 bases and J gave up 4 bases, with 8 bases separating them. CDR1 is SNHLY and CDR2 is FYNNEI in the germline V gene. The CDR3 sequence is CASSEQGGTEAFF. The DNA of the CDR3 is TGTGCCAGCAGTGAACAGGGCGGCACTGAAGCTTTCTTT.

The chain employs TRBV5-6 and TRBJ2-7; the D is unclear. The CDR3 contains 12 residues. CDR1 SGHDT and CDR2 YYEEEE come from the germline V gene. V dropped 0 bases and J dropped 3 bases, with 4 bases sitting between them. This CDR3 reads CASSLDFYEQYF. The CDR3, as DNA: TGTGCCAGCAGCTTGGACTTCTACGAGCAGTACTTC.

The V gene is TRBV3-1, the J gene TRBJ1-2; D gene uncertain. Per germline, CDR1 LGHDT and CDR2 YNNKEL (reference sequence). The CDR3 is 11 residues long. The V gene lost 4 bases and the J gene lost 10 bases, with 10 bases spanning the gap. CDR3 nucleotide sequence: TGTGCCAGCAGCCGCGCAGGTTTCTACACCTTC. Translated, it gives CASSRAGFYTF.

This clonotype counts as medium-sized. The chain has TRBV6-2 or TRBV6-3 and TRBJ2-3; D may be TRBD1 (6 bases). The CDR3 is 15 amino acids. V was trimmed by 6 bases and J by 2 bases, leaving 15 bases between them. CDR1 and CDR2 from the germline V gene are MNHEY and SVGEGT. The CDR3 DNA is TGTGCCAGCAGAGAATGGGGACACGACACAGATACGCAGTATTTT. Amino acids: CASREWGHDTDTQYF.

This clonotype counts as medium-sized. The chain couples TRBV7-2 to TRBJ2-1; D unclear. There are 13 residues in the CDR3. V lost 5 bases to trimming and J lost 5 bases, with 10 bases between them. Germline V CDR1 and CDR2: SGHTA, FQGNSA. The CDR3 DNA reads TGTGCCAGCAGCGTTGACCAGAACAATGAGCAGTTCTTC. The encoded protein is CASSVDQNNEQFF.

The gene calls are TRBV4-3 and TRBJ2-2; perhaps TRBD2 as D (5 bases). CDR3 length: 16 amino acids. Between the trimmed V and J ends, which lost 0 bases and 0 bases, there was a span of 8 bases. Germline-derived CDR1 and CDR2 are LGHNA and YSLEER. The CDR3 loop reads CASSQEDFANTGELFF. CDR3 DNA: TGCGCCAGCAGCCAAGAGGACTTCGCGAACACCGGGGAGCTGTTTTTT.

By share, this clonotype counts as medium-sized. The CDR3 DNA reads as TGCAGTGCTAGGCAAAGCGGGAACGCCTACGAGCAGTACTTC. It translates to CSARQSGNAYEQYF. The chain recombines TRBV20-1 with TRBJ2-7, with 7 positions matching TRBD2. The CDR3 covers 14 residues. The ends lost 3 bases at V and 2 bases at J; junction bases unmatched: 7. Germline-derived CDR1 and CDR2 are DFQATT and SNEGSKA (reference sequence).

By share of the sample, this clonotype is medium-sized. The rearrangement uses TRBV7-8 and TRBJ2-7; D is uncertain. Germline CDR1 and CDR2: SGHVS and FQNEAQ. Deletions cut 2 bases from V and 4 bases from J, with 9 bases between. The CDR3 has 13 residues. CDR3 protein: CASSLNIQYEQYV. CDR3 nucleotides: TGTGCCAGCAGCTTAAACATCCAATACGAGCAGTACGTC.

Within the sample, this clonotype is medium-sized. At one of its ends the junction is not consistent with the germline gene, which may arise from a read error. The gene calls are TRBV29-1 and TRBJ2-7; D gene unclear. Germline loops: CDR1 SQVTM, CDR2 ANQGSEA. This CDR3 is built from 11 residues. The CDR3 DNA follows: TGCAGCGTGGAAGAATTTGACGAGCAGTACTTC. This encodes CSVEEFDEQYF.

This clonotype qualifies as medium-sized. V is TRBV5-1 and J is TRBJ2-1; D gene uncertain. This CDR3 is 15 amino acids long. Between the trimmed V and J ends, which lost 0 bases and 3 bases, there was a span of 10 bases. From germline, CDR1 is SGHRS and CDR2 YFSETQ. The CDR3 is CASSLEPTSYNEQFF. The DNA for the CDR3 is TGCGCCAGCAGCTTGGAGCCGACAAGCTACAATGAGCAGTTCTTC.

This clonotype is large in the sample. This chain uses TRBV27 with TRBJ2-3, with D uncertain. The CDR3 spans 13 residues. V lost 10 bases and J 2 bases, leaving 13 bases between the germline ends. From germline, CDR1 is MNHEY and CDR2 SMNVEV (reference sequence). CDR3 region: CATTLLSTDTQYF. The CDR3 DNA follows: TGTGCCACCACTCTTCTCTCCACAGATACGCAGTATTTT.

This clonotype qualifies as medium-sized. The chain couples TRBV5-6 to TRBJ2-1; the D gene could be TRBD1 or TRBD2 (5 bases each). This CDR3 contains 13 residues. V was shortened by 3 bases and J by 5 bases, with 9 bases between the two germline ends. CDR1 is SGHDT and CDR2 is YYEEEE in the germline V gene. In nucleotides, the CDR3 is TGTGCCAGCAGCTGGGGACCTGACAATGAGCAGTTCTTC. Protein: CASSWGPDNEQFF.

Sample share makes this clonotype medium-sized. The rearrangement uses TRBV7-6 and TRBJ1-1, with a weak D call TRBD1 (5 bases). Germline-derived CDR1 and CDR2 are SGHVS and FNYEAQ. This CDR3 region has 13 residues. The CDR3 DNA reads TGTGCAGTTGATGAGGGGTTTAACACTGAAGCTTTCTTT. Its translation is CAVDEGFNTEAFF. Filled out from reference TRBV7-6 and TRBJ1-1, the complete variable domain reads GAGVSQSPRYKVTKRGQDVALRCDPISGHVSLYWYRQALGQGPEFLTYFNYEAQQDKSGLPNDRFSAERPEGSISTLTIQRTEQRDSAMYRCAVDEGFNTEAFFGQGTRLTVV.